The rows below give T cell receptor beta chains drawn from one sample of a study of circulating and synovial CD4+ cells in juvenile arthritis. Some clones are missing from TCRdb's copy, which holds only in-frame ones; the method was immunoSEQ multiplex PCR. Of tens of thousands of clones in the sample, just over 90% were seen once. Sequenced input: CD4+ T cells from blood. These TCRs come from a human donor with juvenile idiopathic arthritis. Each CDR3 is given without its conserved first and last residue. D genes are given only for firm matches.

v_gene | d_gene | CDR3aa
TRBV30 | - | AWSVGQGPPAKNIQY
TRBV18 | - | ASSPQTGNTEAF
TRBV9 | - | ASSPTVVSTTDTQY
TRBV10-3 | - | AISESSQPQH
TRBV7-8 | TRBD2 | ASSLVSLAGGPIGANVLT
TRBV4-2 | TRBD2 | ASSRIYGTSDTYEQY
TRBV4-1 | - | ASSQVGGGGAKSYNEQF
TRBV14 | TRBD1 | ASSPPGQGAGGGYT
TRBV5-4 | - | ASSPTQNTEAF
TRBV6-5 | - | ASSLTGTNEKLF
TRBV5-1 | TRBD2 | ASSPRGGRATDTQY
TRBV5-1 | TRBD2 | ASEGGPHAGGPDTGELF
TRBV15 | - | ATSRDLDRRF